This T cell receptor beta chain came from a study of OX40 agonist ivuxolimab in advanced cancers. Regarding the study as a whole: The authors did not determine the antigen specificity of the expanded peripheral T cells. Expanded clones tended on average to be more numerous among CD8+ T cells than CD4+. Clonal expansion by week 6 occurred in CD4+ and CD8+ blood T cells (at 0.1 to 3.0 mg/kg).

On this clone itself: Its target is unknown.

Libraries were prepared by immunoSEQ multiplex PCR; TCRdb keeps only in-frame clonotypes and omits some of them. Among about 92,000 clones, approximately 91% were seen once, and the ten largest hold more than 0.25%. The clonotype originates from an adult with an advanced solid tumor such as melanoma, head and neck, liver or kidney cancer. The input for sequencing was CD4+ or CD8+ T cells sorted from blood, taken in a trial of the OX40 agonist ivuxolimab.

CDR3 residues: CASSKYINQETQYF. In DNA, the CDR3 is TGTGCCAGCAGCAAATACATTAACCAAGAGACCCAGTACTTC. V usage is TRBV6-6 and J usage is TRBJ2-5; D not resolved. The V and J ends lost 6 bases and 0 bases respectively, with 11 bases between them. The V gene's germline CDR1 is MNHNY and CDR2 SVGAGI (reference sequence). The CDR3 covers 14 residues.